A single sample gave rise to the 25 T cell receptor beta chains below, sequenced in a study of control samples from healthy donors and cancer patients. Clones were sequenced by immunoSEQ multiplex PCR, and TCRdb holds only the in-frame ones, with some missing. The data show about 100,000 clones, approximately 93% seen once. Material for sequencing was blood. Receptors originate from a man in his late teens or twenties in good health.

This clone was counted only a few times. CDR3 loop: CAIPDSGELFF. The CDR3 region has the DNA TGTGCCATCCCGGACTCCGGGGAGCTGTTTTTT. The rearrangement links TRBV7-2 to TRBJ2-2, with a weak D call TRBD2 (5 bases). The V and J ends lost 10 bases and 6 bases respectively, with 9 bases between them. The germline V gene encodes CDR1 SGHTA and CDR2 FQGNSA. The CDR3 is made up of 11 amino acids. Variable domain in full (rest from reference TRBV7-2 and TRBJ2-2): GAGVSQSPSNKVTEKGKDVELRCDPISGHTALYWYRQSLGQGLEFLIYFQGNSAPDKSGLPSDRFSAERTGGSVSTLTIQRTQQEDSAVYLCAIPDSGELFFGEGSRLTVL.

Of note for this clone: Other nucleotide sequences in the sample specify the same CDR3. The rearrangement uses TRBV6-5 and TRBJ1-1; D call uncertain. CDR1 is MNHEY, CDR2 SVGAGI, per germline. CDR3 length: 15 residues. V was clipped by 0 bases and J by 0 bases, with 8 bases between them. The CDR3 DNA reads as TGTGCCAGCAGTTACTCGGGAGAAATGAACACTGAAGCTTTCTTT. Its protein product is CASSYSGEMNTEAFF.

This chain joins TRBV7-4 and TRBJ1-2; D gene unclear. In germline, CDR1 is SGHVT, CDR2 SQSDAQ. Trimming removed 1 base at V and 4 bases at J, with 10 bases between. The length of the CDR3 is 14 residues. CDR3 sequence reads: CASSLGGTIYGYTF. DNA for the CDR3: TGTGCCAGCAGCTTAGGGGGAACCATCTATGGCTACACCTTC.

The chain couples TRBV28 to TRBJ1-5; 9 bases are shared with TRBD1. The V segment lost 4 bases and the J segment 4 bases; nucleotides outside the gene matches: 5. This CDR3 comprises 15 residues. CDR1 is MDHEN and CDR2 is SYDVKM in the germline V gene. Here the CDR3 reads CASSSGQGENQPQHF. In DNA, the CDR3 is TGTGCCAGCAGTTCGGGACAGGGTGAAAATCAGCCCCAGCATTTT.

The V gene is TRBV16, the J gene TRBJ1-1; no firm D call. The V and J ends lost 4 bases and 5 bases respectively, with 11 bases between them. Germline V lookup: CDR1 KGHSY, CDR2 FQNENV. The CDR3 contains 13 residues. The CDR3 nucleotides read TGTGCCAGCAGCCCCGGGTCTGCGACTGAAGCTTTCTTT. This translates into CASSPGSATEAFF.

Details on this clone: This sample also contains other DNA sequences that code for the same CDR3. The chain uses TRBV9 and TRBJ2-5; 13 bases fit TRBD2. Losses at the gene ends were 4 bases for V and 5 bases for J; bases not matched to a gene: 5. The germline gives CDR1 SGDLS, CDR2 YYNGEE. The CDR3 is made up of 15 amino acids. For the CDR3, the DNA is TGTGCCAGCAGCTTACAGACTAGCGGGAGGGAGACCCAGTACTTC. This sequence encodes CASSLQTSGRETQYF.

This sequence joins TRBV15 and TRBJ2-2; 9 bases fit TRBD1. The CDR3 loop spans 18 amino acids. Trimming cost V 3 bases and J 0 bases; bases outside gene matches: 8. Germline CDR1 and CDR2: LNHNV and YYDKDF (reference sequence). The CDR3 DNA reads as TGTGCCACCAGCAGGAAGACAGGGGGAGAAGCGAACACCGGGGAGCTGTTTTTT. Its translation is CATSRKTGGEANTGELFF.

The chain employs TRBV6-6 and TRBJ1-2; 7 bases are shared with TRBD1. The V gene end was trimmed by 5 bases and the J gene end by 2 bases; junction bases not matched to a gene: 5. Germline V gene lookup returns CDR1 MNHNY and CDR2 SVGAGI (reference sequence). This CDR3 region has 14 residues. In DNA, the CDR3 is TGTGCCAGCAGTCCCAAGGGGGCGAACTATGGCTACACCTTC. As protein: CASSPKGANYGYTF.

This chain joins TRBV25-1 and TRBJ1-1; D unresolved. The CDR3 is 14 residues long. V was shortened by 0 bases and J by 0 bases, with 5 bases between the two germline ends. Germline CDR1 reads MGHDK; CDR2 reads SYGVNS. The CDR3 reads CASSEYNMNTEAFF. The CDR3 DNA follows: TGTGCCAGCAGTGAATATAACATGAACACTGAAGCTTTCTTT.

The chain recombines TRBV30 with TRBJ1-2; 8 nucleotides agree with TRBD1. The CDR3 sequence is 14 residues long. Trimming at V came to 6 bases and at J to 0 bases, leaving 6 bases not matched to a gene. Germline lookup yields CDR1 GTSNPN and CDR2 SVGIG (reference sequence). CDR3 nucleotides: TGTGCCTGTTTTTCAGGGGGCTCTAACTATGGCTACACCTTC. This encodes CACFSGGSNYGYTF.

CDR3 coding DNA: TGTGCCAGCAGTTTATCCGCCTCGGATGGGCAGTTCTTC. Residues: CASSLSASDGQFF. V is TRBV27 and J is TRBJ2-1; D gene uncertain. This CDR3 has 13 residues. V lost 0 bases, J lost 12 bases, and 12 bases lay in between. Germline CDR1 and CDR2: MNHEY and SMNVEV (reference sequence).

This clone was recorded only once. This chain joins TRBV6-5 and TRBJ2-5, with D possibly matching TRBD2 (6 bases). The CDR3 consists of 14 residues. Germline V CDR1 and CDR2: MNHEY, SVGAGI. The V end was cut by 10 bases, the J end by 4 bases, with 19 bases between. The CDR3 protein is CATRAGPRSETQYF. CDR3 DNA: TGTGCCACTAGGGCGGGACCCCGCTCAGAGACCCAGTACTTC.

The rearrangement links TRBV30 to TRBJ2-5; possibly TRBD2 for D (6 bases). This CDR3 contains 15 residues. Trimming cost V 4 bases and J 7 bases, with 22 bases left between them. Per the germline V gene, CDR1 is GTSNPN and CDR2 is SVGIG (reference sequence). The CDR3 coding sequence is TGTGCCTGGACTCCTACTGGAGGGTGGCTAGGGACCCAGTACTTC. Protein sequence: CAWTPTGGWLGTQYF.

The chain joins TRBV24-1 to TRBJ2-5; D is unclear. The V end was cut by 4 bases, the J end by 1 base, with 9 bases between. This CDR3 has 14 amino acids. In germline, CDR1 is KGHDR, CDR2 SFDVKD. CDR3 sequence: CATSDPDRQETQYF. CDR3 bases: TGTGCCACCAGTGACCCGGACCGCCAAGAGACCCAGTACTTC.

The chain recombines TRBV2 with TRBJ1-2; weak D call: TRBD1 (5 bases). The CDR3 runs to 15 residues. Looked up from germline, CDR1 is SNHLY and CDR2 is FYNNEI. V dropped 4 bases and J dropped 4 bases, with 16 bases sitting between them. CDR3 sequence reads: CASSATRTKTYGYTF. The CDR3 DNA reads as TGTGCCAGCAGTGCCACGAGGACAAAGACCTATGGCTACACCTTC. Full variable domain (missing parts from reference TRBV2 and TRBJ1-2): EPEVTQTPSHQVTQMGQEVILRCVPISNHLYFYWYRQILGQKVEFLVSFYNNEISEKSEIFDDQFSVERPDGSNFTLKIRSTKLEDSAMYFCASSATRTKTYGYTFGSGTRLTVV.

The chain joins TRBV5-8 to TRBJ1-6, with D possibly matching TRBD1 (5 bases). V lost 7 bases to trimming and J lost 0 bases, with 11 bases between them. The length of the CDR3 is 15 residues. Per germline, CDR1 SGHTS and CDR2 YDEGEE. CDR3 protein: CASGGISSYNSPLHF. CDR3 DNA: TGTGCCAGCGGGGGAATAAGCTCCTATAATTCACCCCTCCACTTT.

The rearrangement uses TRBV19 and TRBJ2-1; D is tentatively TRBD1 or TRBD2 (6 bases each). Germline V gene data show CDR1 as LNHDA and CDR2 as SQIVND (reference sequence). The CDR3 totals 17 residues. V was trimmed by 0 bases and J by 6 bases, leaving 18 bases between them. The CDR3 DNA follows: TGTGCCAGTAGTATAGATCCGGCGGGACACCGGCCCAATGAGCAGTTCTTC. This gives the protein CASSIDPAGHRPNEQFF.

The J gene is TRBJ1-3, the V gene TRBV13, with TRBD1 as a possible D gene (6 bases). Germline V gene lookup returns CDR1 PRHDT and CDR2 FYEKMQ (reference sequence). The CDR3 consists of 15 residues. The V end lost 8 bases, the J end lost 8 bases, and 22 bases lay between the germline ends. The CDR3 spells CASESKADRIYTIYF. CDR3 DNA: TGTGCCAGCGAAAGTAAGGCCGACAGGATTTACACCATATATTTT.

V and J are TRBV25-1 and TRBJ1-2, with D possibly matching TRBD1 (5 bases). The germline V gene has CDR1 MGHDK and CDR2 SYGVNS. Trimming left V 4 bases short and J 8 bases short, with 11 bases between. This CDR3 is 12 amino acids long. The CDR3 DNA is TGTGCCAGCAGTGGGGGCAGAGGAGGCTACACCTTC. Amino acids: CASSGGRGGYTF.

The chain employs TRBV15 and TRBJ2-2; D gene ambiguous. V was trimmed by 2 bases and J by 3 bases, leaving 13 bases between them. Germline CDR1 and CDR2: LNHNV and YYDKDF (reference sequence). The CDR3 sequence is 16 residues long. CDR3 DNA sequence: TGTGCCACCAGCAGATCCAGAATGGCAGACACCGGGGAGCTGTTTTTT. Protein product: CATSRSRMADTGELFF.

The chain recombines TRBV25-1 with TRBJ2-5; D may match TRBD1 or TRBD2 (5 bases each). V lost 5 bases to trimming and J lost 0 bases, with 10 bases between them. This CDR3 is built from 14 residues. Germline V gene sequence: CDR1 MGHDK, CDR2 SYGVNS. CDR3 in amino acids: CASSRDGYQETQYF. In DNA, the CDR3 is TGTGCCAGCAGTAGGGACGGGTACCAAGAGACCCAGTACTTC.

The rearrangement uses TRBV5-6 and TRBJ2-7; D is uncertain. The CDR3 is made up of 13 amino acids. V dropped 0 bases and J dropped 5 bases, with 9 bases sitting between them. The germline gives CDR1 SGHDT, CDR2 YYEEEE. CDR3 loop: CASSLAPEDEQYF. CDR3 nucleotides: TGTGCCAGCAGCTTGGCGCCAGAGGACGAGCAGTACTTC.

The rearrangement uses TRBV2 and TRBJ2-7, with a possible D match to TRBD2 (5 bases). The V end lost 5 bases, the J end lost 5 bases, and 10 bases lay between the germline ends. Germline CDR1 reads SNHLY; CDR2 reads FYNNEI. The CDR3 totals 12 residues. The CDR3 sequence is CASSRTGDEQYF. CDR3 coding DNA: TGTGCCAGCAGTAGGACCGGGGACGAGCAGTACTTC.

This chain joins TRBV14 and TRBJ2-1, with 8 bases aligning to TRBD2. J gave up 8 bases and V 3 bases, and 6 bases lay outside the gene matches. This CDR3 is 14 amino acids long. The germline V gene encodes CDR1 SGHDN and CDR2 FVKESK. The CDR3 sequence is CASSHLAGGDEQFF. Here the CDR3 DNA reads TGTGCCAGCAGCCATCTAGCGGGTGGGGATGAGCAGTTCTTC.

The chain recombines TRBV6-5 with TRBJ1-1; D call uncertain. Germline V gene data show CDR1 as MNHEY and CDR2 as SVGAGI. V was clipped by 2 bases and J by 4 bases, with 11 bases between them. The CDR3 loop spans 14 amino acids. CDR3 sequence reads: CASSYGVRSTEAFF. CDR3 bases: TGTGCCAGCAGTTACGGGGTAAGAAGCACTGAAGCTTTCTTT.